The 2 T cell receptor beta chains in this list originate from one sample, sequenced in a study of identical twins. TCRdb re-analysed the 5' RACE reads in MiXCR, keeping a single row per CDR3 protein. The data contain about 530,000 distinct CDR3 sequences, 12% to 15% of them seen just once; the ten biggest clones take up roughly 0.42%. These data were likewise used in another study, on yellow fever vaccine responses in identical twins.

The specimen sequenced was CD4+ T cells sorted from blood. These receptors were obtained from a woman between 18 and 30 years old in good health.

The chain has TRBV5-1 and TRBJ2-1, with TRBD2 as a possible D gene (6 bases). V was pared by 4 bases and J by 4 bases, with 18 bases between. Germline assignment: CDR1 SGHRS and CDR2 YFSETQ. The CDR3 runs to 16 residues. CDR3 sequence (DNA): TGCGCCAGCAGCCCACGAGAAGCGGGCGCTTACAATGAGCAGTTCTTC. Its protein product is CASSPREAGAYNEQFF.

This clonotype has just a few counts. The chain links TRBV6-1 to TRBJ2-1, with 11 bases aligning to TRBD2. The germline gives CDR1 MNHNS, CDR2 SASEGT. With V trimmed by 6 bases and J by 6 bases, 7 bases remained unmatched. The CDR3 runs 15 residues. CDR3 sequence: CASRPGLADLNEQFF. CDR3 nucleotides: TGTGCCAGCAGACCGGGACTAGCGGACCTCAATGAGCAGTTCTTC.